These 32 T cell receptor beta chains came from one sample sequenced in a study of control samples from healthy donors and cancer patients. Repertoires were generated with immunoSEQ multiplex PCR, while TCRdb's copy carries only in-frame clones and drops some. The table has approximately 150,000 clones, about 93% seen once. Sequencing was done on a sample of blood. The receptors were sampled from a woman in her twenties or thirties in good health.

The chain has TRBV3-1 (or the pseudogene TRBV3-2) and TRBJ2-1; unclear D gene. The CDR3 has 16 residues. Looked up from germline, CDR1 is LGHDT and CDR2 is YNNKEL (reference sequence). Deletions cut 7 bases from V and 8 bases from J, with 24 bases between. The CDR3 loop reads CASTLSIDSPSHEQFF. For the CDR3, the DNA is TGTGCCAGCACCCTTTCAATAGACTCCCCGTCCCATGAGCAGTTCTTC.

This clone was recorded a few times. The gene calls are TRBV6-1 and TRBJ1-1, with unresolved D. CDR1 MNHNS and CDR2 SASEGT come from the germline V gene. The CDR3 contains 13 residues. Trimming took off 2 bases at V and 3 bases at J, with 7 bases between the two ends. Here the CDR3 DNA reads TGTGCCAGCAGTGAATTGGGCTACACTGAAGCTTTCTTT. The encoded protein is CASSELGYTEAFF.

V gene TRBV9 combines with J gene TRBJ1-6, with a possible D match to TRBD1 (5 bases). This CDR3 is built from 15 residues. V was trimmed by 0 bases and J by 1 base, leaving 5 bases between them. The germline CDR1 and CDR2 sequences are SGDLS and YYNGEE. The CDR3 nucleotides are TGTGCCAGCAGCGTAGACAGGTCCTATAATTCACCCCTCCACTTT. Translated, it gives CASSVDRSYNSPLHF.

There are a few counts of this clone. This chain uses TRBV7-6 with TRBJ2-3; 10 bases line up with TRBD2. Trimming at V came to 2 bases and at J to 1 base, leaving 6 bases not matched to a gene. Germline lookup yields CDR1 SGHVS and CDR2 FNYEAQ. This CDR3 is 17 amino acids long. The DNA of the CDR3 is TGTGCCAGCAGCTTATCTAGCGGGAGTTCGGGCACAGATACGCAGTATTTT. This translates into CASSLSSGSSGTDTQYF.

The chain links TRBV6-5 to TRBJ2-1; possible D gene TRBD1, 6 bases. The ends were cut back, 6 bases at V and 3 bases at J, with 12 bases in the middle. The CDR3 is 14 residues long. Germline CDR1 reads MNHEY; CDR2 reads SVGAGI. CDR3 protein: CASRSQGSYNEQFF. DNA for the CDR3: TGTGCCAGCAGGTCACAGGGTAGCTACAATGAGCAGTTCTTC.

The V call is TRBV7-9, the J call TRBJ2-7, with D unclear. V lost 5 bases, J lost 5 bases, and 19 bases lay in between. CDR1 is SEHNR and CDR2 is FQNEAQ in the germline V gene (reference sequence). CDR3 length: 15 amino acids. CDR3: CASSVSSALGHEQYF. In DNA, the CDR3 is TGTGCCAGCAGCGTATCATCCGCCCTCGGACACGAGCAGTACTTC.

The rearrangement joins TRBV3-1 (or the pseudogene TRBV3-2) to TRBJ2-4, with a weak D call TRBD2 (6 bases). The CDR3 loop spans 14 amino acids. The V gene's germline CDR1 is LGHDT and CDR2 YNNKEL (reference sequence). Trimming left V 3 bases short and J 0 bases short, with 6 bases between. The CDR3 DNA is TGTGCCAGCAGCCAGGGACTAGCCAAAAACATTCAGTACTTC. It encodes CASSQGLAKNIQYF.

The chain couples TRBV6-6 to TRBJ1-6; TRBD1 is a possible D gene (6 bases). Per germline, CDR1 MNHNY and CDR2 SVGAGI (reference sequence). The CDR3 length is 14 residues. V was shortened by 6 bases and J by 2 bases, with 8 bases between the two germline ends. Written as DNA, the CDR3 is TGTGCCAGCAGCTGGGACACCTATAATTCACCCCTCCACTTT. This encodes CASSWDTYNSPLHF.

The rearrangement uses TRBV24-1 and TRBJ2-1, with a weak D call TRBD2 (5 bases). CDR3 length: 15 residues. Germline V gene data show CDR1 as KGHDR and CDR2 as SFDVKD. The V and J ends lost 3 bases and 3 bases respectively, with 11 bases between them. CDR3 sequence reads: CATSDPGGFYNEQFF. CDR3 sequence (DNA): TGTGCCACCAGTGATCCAGGCGGGTTCTACAATGAGCAGTTCTTC.

This clone occurred once. This chain uses TRBV19 with TRBJ1-5, with a weak D call TRBD1 (6 bases). CDR1 and CDR2 from the germline V gene are LNHDA and SQIVND (reference sequence). V was pared by 2 bases and J by 1 base, with 12 bases between. The CDR3 extends over 16 amino acids. CDR3 sequence: CASSISTGRSNQPQHF. The CDR3 nucleotides are TGTGCCAGTAGTATATCGACAGGACGAAGCAATCAGCCCCAGCATTTT.

The chain combines TRBV6-2 or TRBV6-3 with TRBJ2-2; 10 bases match TRBD1. With V trimmed by 5 bases and J by 3 bases, 6 bases remained unmatched. This CDR3 has 16 amino acids. Germline V gene data show CDR1 as MNHEY and CDR2 as SVGEGT. CDR3 sequence: CASSNPGTGDTGELFF. DNA for the CDR3: TGTGCCAGCAGTAACCCCGGGACAGGGGACACCGGGGAGCTGTTTTTT.

A remark on this clone: The germline gene is not matched at one end of the junction; a read error may be the cause. The chain uses TRBV3-1 (or the pseudogene TRBV3-2) and TRBJ1-1; a possible D gene is TRBD1 (5 bases). Looked up from germline, CDR1 is LGHDT and CDR2 is YNNKEL (reference sequence). There are 13 residues in the CDR3. The CDR3 region is CASTQGTGTEAFF. CDR3 coding DNA: TGTGCCAGCACCCAAGGAACAGGCACTGAAGCTTTCTTT.

The chain has TRBV11-2 and TRBJ1-1, with 7 bases that match TRBD1. Germline CDR1 SGHAT, CDR2 FQNNGV. Trimming took 5 bases from V and 6 from J; bases not matched to a gene: 9. The CDR3 is made up of 14 amino acids. Written as DNA, the CDR3 is TGTGCCAGCAGCCCCGTACAGGGGTCGGCTGAAGCTTTCTTT. Translating it yields CASSPVQGSAEAFF.

The chain couples TRBV28 to TRBJ1-1, with D possibly matching TRBD1 (5 bases). The CDR3 is 13 residues long. The V end was cut by 5 bases, the J end by 11 bases, with 18 bases between. CDR1 MDHEN and CDR2 SYDVKM come from the germline V gene. CDR3 DNA sequence: TGTGCCAGCAGTACCGGGACCCAAAGGAAGGCTTTCTTT. Protein product: CASSTGTQRKAFF.

The chain employs TRBV25-1 and TRBJ1-2; 8 bases map to TRBD1. V shed 3 bases and J 4 bases; nucleotides not matched to a gene: 7. CDR1 MGHDK and CDR2 SYGVNS come from the germline V gene. CDR3 size: 15 residues. This chain's CDR3 is CASSDRDRPSYGYTF. The DNA for the CDR3 is TGTGCCAGCAGTGACCGGGACAGGCCATCCTATGGCTACACCTTC.

The V call is TRBV6-5, the J call TRBJ2-7; tentatively, D is TRBD2 (5 bases). This CDR3 is built from 12 residues. CDR1 and CDR2 from the germline V gene are MNHEY and SVGAGI. Deletions cut 6 bases from V and 2 bases from J, with 8 bases between. Here the CDR3 reads CASRDLPYEQYF. The CDR3 bases are TGTGCCAGCAGGGACTTGCCCTACGAGCAGTACTTC.

This chain links TRBV9 with TRBJ2-4, with TRBD2 matching over 9 bases. Germline loops: CDR1 SGDLS, CDR2 YYNGEE. V trimming: 0 bases; J trimming: 0 bases; junction bases outside the gene matches: 7. This CDR3 is built from 18 residues. As DNA, the CDR3 is TGTGCCAGCAGCGTAGAGGGACTAGCAACTGGAGCCAAAAACATTCAGTACTTC. Translating it yields CASSVEGLATGAKNIQYF.

This clone came up once. The chain carries TRBV29-1 and TRBJ2-1; D might be TRBD1 (6 bases). Germline values: CDR1 SQVTM, CDR2 ANQGSEA. The CDR3 totals 12 residues. Trimming stripped 6 bases from V and 8 bases from J, with 14 bases between. The CDR3 bases are TGCAGCGTAGGGACAAAGTTCTATGAGCAGTTCTTC. Its protein product is CSVGTKFYEQFF.

The genes are TRBV10-1 and TRBJ2-7; tentatively, D is TRBD2 (5 bases). Trimming removed 5 bases at V and 6 bases at J, with 14 bases between. Germline V gene data show CDR1 as WNHNN and CDR2 as SYGVQD (reference sequence). The CDR3 spans 13 residues. CDR3 residues: CASSCRHGSEQYF. CDR3 sequence (DNA): TGCGCCAGCAGTTGTCGCCATGGGAGCGAGCAGTACTTC.

V usage is TRBV6-1 and J usage is TRBJ1-1; 10 bases agree with TRBD1. J was trimmed by 6 bases and V by 2 bases; bases with no gene match: 15. This CDR3 has 18 residues. CDR1 is MNHNS and CDR2 is SASEGT in the germline V gene. The DNA for the CDR3 is TGTGCCAGCAGTGAACCGATGGACAGGGGGAGTATAAGCCCTGAAGCTTTCTTT. Residues: CASSEPMDRGSISPEAFF.

The chain couples TRBV19 to TRBJ2-7; D possibly uses TRBD1 or TRBD2 (5 bases each). Trimming pared 8 bases from V and 0 bases from J, leaving 11 bases between. Germline-derived CDR1 and CDR2 are LNHDA and SQIVND (reference sequence). The CDR3 totals 13 residues. CDR3 protein: CASSGRISYEQYF. CDR3 sequence (DNA): TGTGCCAGTTCGGGGCGTATCTCCTACGAGCAGTACTTC.

This clone was counted a single time. This chain uses TRBV6-2 or TRBV6-3 with TRBJ1-5; a weak D match, TRBD1 (6 bases). CDR1 MNHEY and CDR2 SVGEGT come from the germline V gene. This CDR3 has 17 residues. V shed 5 bases and J shed 1 base, with 18 bases lying between them. The CDR3 nucleotides are TGTGCCAGCAGTCGGGGACATGAACTGGGGAGCAATCAGCCCCAGCATTTT. It translates to CASSRGHELGSNQPQHF.

The V and J genes are TRBV7-8 and TRBJ2-7; 7 bases align to TRBD1. Per germline, CDR1 SGHVS and CDR2 FQNEAQ. V shed 0 bases and J 0 bases; nucleotides not matched to a gene: 8. CDR3 length equals 17 residues. The CDR3 reads CASSLAPTGVRSYEQYF. The CDR3 nucleotides are TGTGCCAGCAGCTTAGCCCCCACAGGGGTCCGCTCCTACGAGCAGTACTTC.

The J gene is TRBJ2-3, the V gene TRBV4-2; D is perhaps TRBD1 or TRBD2 (6 bases each). The germline V gene encodes CDR1 LGHNA and CDR2 YNFKEQ. V lost 1 base and J lost 3, with 20 bases in between. This CDR3 is 18 amino acids long. The CDR3, as DNA: TGTGCCAGCAGCCAAGGGACGGGAGAATGGAGGGGGACAGATACGCAGTATTTT. Translated, it gives CASSQGTGEWRGTDTQYF.

In its sample, this clone was seen once. The CDR3 nucleotides read TGTGCCAGTAGTCCCCAGGGGGCGAATCAGCCCCAGCATTTT. This sequence encodes CASSPQGANQPQHF. The gene calls are TRBV19 and TRBJ1-5; 8 nucleotides line up with TRBD1. Unmatched junction bases numbered 4, after V lost 5 bases and J lost 4 bases. CDR3 length equals 14 residues. CDR1 and CDR2 from the germline V gene are LNHDA and SQIVND (reference sequence).

The chain links TRBV2 to TRBJ1-1, with TRBD1 matching over 7 bases. The CDR3 length is 12 residues. CDR1 is SNHLY and CDR2 is FYNNEI in the germline V gene. Trimming cost V 5 bases and J 6 bases; bases outside gene matches: 3. The CDR3 reads CASSTTGPEAFF. CDR3 coding DNA: TGTGCCAGCAGTACGACAGGGCCTGAAGCTTTCTTT.

The chain is built from TRBV24-1 and TRBJ2-3; 13 bases map to TRBD2. V shed 7 bases and J 6 bases; nucleotides not matched to a gene: 15. Germline CDR1 reads KGHDR; CDR2 reads SFDVKD. The CDR3 is made up of 18 amino acids. This chain's CDR3 is CATSPGLLAGGPGDTQYF. CDR3 DNA: TGTGCCACCAGCCCAGGGTTACTAGCGGGAGGGCCGGGGGATACGCAGTATTTT.

The chain joins TRBV5-6 to TRBJ1-6; TRBD1 matches at 8 bases. The germline CDR1 and CDR2 sequences are SGHDT and YYEEEE. This CDR3 spans 14 amino acids. After removal of 2 bases from V and 7 bases from J, the junction contained 2 bases not matched to a gene. Here the CDR3 reads CASSFGTGNSPLHF. The CDR3 nucleotides are TGTGCCAGCAGCTTTGGGACAGGCAATTCACCCCTCCACTTT.

V gene TRBV18 combines with J gene TRBJ2-1; D is unclear. This CDR3 spans 14 amino acids. Trimming left V 0 bases short and J 6 bases short, with 9 bases between. CDR1 is KGHSH, CDR2 LQKENI, per germline. This CDR3 reads CASSPPSHGNEQFF. CDR3 in DNA: TGTGCCAGCTCACCACCTAGCCACGGCAATGAGCAGTTCTTC.

The chain carries TRBV11-3 and TRBJ2-2; perhaps TRBD2 as D (6 bases). Trimming took 5 bases from V and 4 from J, leaving 14 bases between them. The CDR3 loop spans 15 amino acids. The V gene's germline CDR1 is SGHNT and CDR2 YENEEA. CDR3 amino acids: CASSGWGDATGELFF. In DNA form, the CDR3 reads TGTGCCAGCAGCGGATGGGGGGACGCCACCGGGGAGCTGTTTTTT.

The rearrangement uses TRBV6-5 and TRBJ1-2, with TRBD1 identical over 8 bases. Trimming removed 0 bases from V and 8 bases from J; junction bases left unmatched: 11. The V gene's germline CDR1 is MNHEY and CDR2 SVGAGI. The CDR3 is 16 residues long. CDR3 bases: TGTGCCAGCAGTTACTCGATCGCGGACAGGGTCTTAGGCTACACCTTC. The encoded protein is CASSYSIADRVLGYTF.

V usage is TRBV6-5 and J usage is TRBJ2-7, with TRBD1 as a possible D gene (6 bases). Trimming stripped 5 bases from V and 2 bases from J, with 10 bases between. This CDR3 is 13 amino acids long. From germline, CDR1 is MNHEY and CDR2 SVGAGI. The CDR3 protein is CASSLTGPYEQYF. The CDR3 DNA reads TGTGCCAGCAGTCTGACAGGACCCTACGAGCAGTACTTC.